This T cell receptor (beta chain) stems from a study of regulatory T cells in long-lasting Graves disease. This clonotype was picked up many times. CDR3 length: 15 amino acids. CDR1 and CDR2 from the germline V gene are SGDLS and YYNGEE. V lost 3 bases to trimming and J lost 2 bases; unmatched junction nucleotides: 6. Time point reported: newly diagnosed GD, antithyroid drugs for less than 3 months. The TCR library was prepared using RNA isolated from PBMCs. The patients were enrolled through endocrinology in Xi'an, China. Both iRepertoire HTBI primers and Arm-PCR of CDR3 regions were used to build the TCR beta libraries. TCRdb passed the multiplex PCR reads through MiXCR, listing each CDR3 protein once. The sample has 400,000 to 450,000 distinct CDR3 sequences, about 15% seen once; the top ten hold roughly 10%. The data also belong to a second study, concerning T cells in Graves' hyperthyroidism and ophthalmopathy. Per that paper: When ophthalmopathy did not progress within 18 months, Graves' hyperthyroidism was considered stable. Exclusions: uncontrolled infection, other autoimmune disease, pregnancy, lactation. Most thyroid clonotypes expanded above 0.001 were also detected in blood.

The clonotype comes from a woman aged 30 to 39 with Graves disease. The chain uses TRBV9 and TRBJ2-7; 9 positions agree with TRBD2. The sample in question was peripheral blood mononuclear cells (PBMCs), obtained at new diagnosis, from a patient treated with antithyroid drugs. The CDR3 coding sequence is TGTGCCAGCAGCGCAGGACTAGCGCAAACCTACGAGCAGTACTTC. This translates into CASSAGLAQTYEQYF.